This T cell receptor (beta chain) was sequenced for a study of Tregs in tolerant kidney transplant recipients. General study findings and limits: Activated donor B cell expansion appeared to reveal the most relevant donor-specific TCRbeta repertoire. Few patients were studied, so findings need validation in larger groups. No direct test of biological reproducibility was done here.

Unstimulated regulatory T cells (CD4+CD25+CD127-), CD4+CD25- non-regulatory cells, CD4 and CD8 cells were FACS-sorted from thawed PBMCs. Note on this clone: What it recognizes is unknown.

Only in-frame clones appear in the TCRdb table, and some are missing; sequencing was by immunoSEQ multiplex PCR. The profile shows tens of thousands of clones, roughly 84% of them singletons. Specimen: CD4+ T cells from blood. This TCR came from a human donor in good health.

The CDR3 spells CASSFRTGPTGGEQYF. The CDR3 DNA reads as TGTGCCAGCAGCTTCAGGACAGGACCGACCGGGGGGGAGCAGTACTTC. The rearrangement joins TRBV7-2 to TRBJ2-7, with D perhaps given as TRBD1 or TRBD2 (7 bases each). Germline CDR1 and CDR2: SGHTA and FQGNSA. V gave up 3 bases and J gave up 7 bases, with 22 bases separating them. The CDR3 runs to 16 residues.